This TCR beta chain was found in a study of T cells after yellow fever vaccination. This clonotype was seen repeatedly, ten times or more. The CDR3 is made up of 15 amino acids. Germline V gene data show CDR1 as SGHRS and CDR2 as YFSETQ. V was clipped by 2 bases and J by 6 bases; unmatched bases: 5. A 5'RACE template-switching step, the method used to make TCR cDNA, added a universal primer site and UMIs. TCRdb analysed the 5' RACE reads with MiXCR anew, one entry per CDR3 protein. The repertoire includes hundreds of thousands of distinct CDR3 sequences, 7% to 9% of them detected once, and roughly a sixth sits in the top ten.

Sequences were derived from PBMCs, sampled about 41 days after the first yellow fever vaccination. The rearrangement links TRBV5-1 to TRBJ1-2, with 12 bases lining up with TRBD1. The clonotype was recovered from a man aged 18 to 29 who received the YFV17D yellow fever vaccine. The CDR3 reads CASSFGTGGFDGYTF. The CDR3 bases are TGCGCCAGCAGCTTCGGGACAGGGGGCTTTGATGGCTACACCTTC.